This T cell receptor beta chain was identified in a study of blood T cell repertoires in COVID-19. This clone has only one observation. The CDR3 covers 14 residues. Germline CDR1 SGHRS, CDR2 YFSETQ. V was trimmed by 3 bases and J by 3 bases, leaving 12 bases between them. Source study methods: Reference gene primer amplification yielded estimated nucleated cell counts. Data came from immunoSEQ multiplex PCR; TCRdb stores just in-frame clones and leaves some out. The V and J calls and the clone size are those of that table, but D and trimming were determined from the DNA. The sample gives roughly 250,000 clones, approximately 90% of which show up once; 0.95% to 1.5% is in the top ten. Individuals aged about 18 to 89 years were recruited from about two dozen US areas. Membership in each cohort depended on participant-reported clinical history.

This receptor was taken from a middle-aged woman with acute COVID-19. Sequenced sample: PBMCs or T cells enriched from blood (not recorded which). This rearrangement joins TRBV5-1 to TRBJ2-5; the D gene is possibly TRBD1 (5 bases). The CDR3 DNA reads TGCGCCAGCAGCTCCACTGCCAGGGAAGAGACCCAGTACTTC. Its protein is CASSSTAREETQYF.